These T cell receptor beta chains were read from a single sample in a study of cytomegalovirus exposure and HLA in healthy donors. The repertoire was sequenced with immunoSEQ multiplex PCR; TCRdb's copy has only in-frame clones and lacks some. Of 150,000 to 200,000 clones in the sample, roughly 74% were seen once. The specimen sequenced was PBMCs. The receptor source for this set is a man aged 18 to 30 in good health and CMV-seropositive. Each CDR3 is given with its conserved first and last residue. D genes are given only for firm matches. Only some rows state a clone size, as once, few, many or a class for expanded clones.

V,D,J,size,DNA,CDR3
TRBV13,NA,TRBJ2-5,NA,TGTGCCAGCAGCCAATATATGGCGACCCAGTACTTC,CASSQYMATQYF
TRBV30,NA,TRBJ2-7,few,TGTGCCTCTTTGGGGCCTAGGGGCGAGCAGTACTTC,CASLGPRGEQYF
TRBV6-4,TRBD1,TRBJ1-2,NA,TGTGCCAGCAGGGCCGGGACAGGGGGTGACTATGGCTACACCTTC,CASRAGTGGDYGYTF
TRBV5-4,TRBD2,TRBJ2-7,NA,TGTGCCAGCAGCTTGGATGGTACTAGCGGGGACACAAAAACGTACGAGCAGTACTTC,CASSLDGTSGDTKTYEQYF
TRBV5-6,NA,TRBJ1-2,NA,TGTGCCAGCAGCTTTGAGCGGACTGCTGGCTACACCTTC,CASSFERTAGYTF
TRBV9,NA,TRBJ2-1,NA,TGTGCCAGCAGCGTAGGGGCTCTTTTGTACAATGAGCAGTTCTTC,CASSVGALLYNEQFF
TRBV18,TRBD2,TRBJ2-3,NA,TGTGCCAGCTCACGTGCACTAGCGGGAGCCACAGATACGCAGTATTTT,CASSRALAGATDTQYF
TRBV5-1,TRBD2,TRBJ2-1,NA,TGCGCCAGCAGCCCTGCCGGAGGCGGGAGTACCAATGAGCAGTTCTTC,CASSPAGGGSTNEQFF
TRBV5-1,TRBD2,TRBJ2-3,NA,TGCGCCAGCAGACTAGCGGGACCTTCAGATACGCAGTATTTT,CASRLAGPSDTQYF
TRBV28,NA,TRBJ2-7,NA,TGTGCCAGCAGCTCAGGACAGAGGCCCTACGAGCAGTACTTC,CASSSGQRPYEQYF
TRBV15,NA,TRBJ1-4,NA,TGTGCCACCAGCAGAGGGTGGTTGTGGGCAGGGGCTGAAAAACTGTTTTTT,CATSRGWLWAGAEKLFF
TRBV29-1,NA,TRBJ1-2,NA,TGCAGCGCCACTCAAGGGGGAATTGGCTACACCTTC,CSATQGGIGYTF
TRBV28,NA,TRBJ2-7,NA,TGTGCCAGCAGTCTCCTAGAGGGAGGTTCTTCCATCTACGAGCAGTACTTC,CASSLLEGGSSIYEQYF
TRBV28,TRBD2,TRBJ2-7,NA,TGTGCCAGCAGTCGGGGGGGCGGCGAGCAGTACTTC,CASSRGGGEQYF
TRBV28,NA,TRBJ2-7,few,TGTGCCAGCAGCAGGGGTTTCGACGAGCAGTACTTC,CASSRGFDEQYF